These 7 T cell receptor beta chains share one sample of origin, sequenced in a study of monozygotic twins with inflammatory bowel disease. TCRdb re-called the 5' RACE reads and shows each CDR3 protein once, DNA omitted. This table holds 150,000 to 200,000 distinct CDR3 sequences. Sequenced sample: blood. All receptors derive from a human donor with ulcerative colitis or Crohn's disease, or a healthy co-twin of an affected twin (not recorded which).

This chain uses TRBV10-3 with TRBJ2-1. The CDR3 consists of 12 residues. CDR1 and CDR2 from the germline V gene are ENHRY and SYGVKD. The CDR3 loop reads CAISDNPNEQFF.

The V and J genes are TRBV6-2 or TRBV6-3 and TRBJ1-5; as DNA is missing, the TRBD1 call by TCRdb cannot be tested. CDR3 size: 15 residues. Germline lookup yields CDR1 MNHEY and CDR2 SVGEGT. CDR3 protein: CASSYRGQFDQPQHF.

J is TRBJ2-7 and V is TRBV20-1. In germline, CDR1 is DFQATT, CDR2 SNEGSKA (reference sequence). This CDR3 region has 14 residues. The CDR3 loop reads CSARDPPPSYEQYF.

The chain has TRBV5-1 and TRBJ2-2. This CDR3 has 15 amino acids. Germline V gives CDR1 SGHRS, CDR2 YFSETQ. The CDR3 is CASSRATQNTGELFF.

The chain uses TRBV5-1 and TRBJ2-7; the TRBD1 assignment by TCRdb is unverifiable without DNA. This CDR3 has 14 residues. From germline, CDR1 is SGHRS and CDR2 YFSETQ. The CDR3 sequence: CASSSGQLAYEQYF. Filled out from reference TRBV5-1 and TRBJ2-7, the complete variable domain reads KAGVTQTPRYLIKTRGQQVTLSCSPISGHRSVSWYQQTPGQGLQFLFEYFSETQRNKGNFPGRFSGRQFSNSRSEMNVSTLELGDSALYLCASSSGQLAYEQYFGPGTRLTVT.

V is TRBV14 and J is TRBJ2-3. CDR1 and CDR2 from the germline V gene are SGHDN and FVKESK. The CDR3 sequence is 14 residues long. CDR3 loop: CASSRGTLPDTQYF.

This rearrangement joins TRBV5-1 to TRBJ1-1; TCRdb returns TRBD1, unconfirmable since there is no DNA. CDR1 is SGHRS and CDR2 is YFSETQ in the germline V gene. The CDR3 extends over 19 amino acids. The CDR3 here is CASSLVASGTGADNTEAFF.